The T cell receptor beta chain described here comes from a study of T cells in Graves' hyperthyroidism and ophthalmopathy. Researchers barred patients who had uncontrolled infection, other autoimmune disease, pregnancy or lactation. The authors took PBMCs from roughly 10 ml fresh peripheral blood. Germline loops: CDR1 SNHLY, CDR2 FYNNEI. V lost 2 bases and J 4 bases, leaving 15 bases between the germline ends. This CDR3 comprises 16 residues. The CDR3 regions of TCR beta were amplified from RNA transcripts. HTBI primers were employed in a first-round RT-PCR of the TCR CDR3. TCRdb re-derived calls from the multiplex PCR reads in MiXCR, one entry per CDR3 protein. The sample has around 620,000 distinct CDR3 sequences, 11% to 15% seen once. At least ten counts were recorded for this clonotype.

The V call is TRBV2, the J call TRBJ1-5; D is uncertain. This TCR derives from a young woman with Graves' ophthalmopathy. The source material was blood. The CDR3 loop is CASSEWTVAPNQPQHF. Written as DNA, the CDR3 is TGTGCCAGCAGTGAATGGACGGTCGCCCCTAATCAGCCCCAGCATTTT.